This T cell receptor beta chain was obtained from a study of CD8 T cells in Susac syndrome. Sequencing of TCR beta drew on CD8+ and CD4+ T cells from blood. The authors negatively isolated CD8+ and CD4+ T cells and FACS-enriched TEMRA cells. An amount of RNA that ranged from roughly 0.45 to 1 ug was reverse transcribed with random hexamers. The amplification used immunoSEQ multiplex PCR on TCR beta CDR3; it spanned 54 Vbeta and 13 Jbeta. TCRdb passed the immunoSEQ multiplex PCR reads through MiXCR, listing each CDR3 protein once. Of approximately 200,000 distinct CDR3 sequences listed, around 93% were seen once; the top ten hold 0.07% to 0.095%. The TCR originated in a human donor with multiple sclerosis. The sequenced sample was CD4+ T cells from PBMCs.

The DNA for the CDR3 is TGTGCCAGCAGCCAAGATCTCGGAGGGGCGGGGTGGGGCCCAGATACGCAGTATTTT. It specifies CASSQDLGGAGWGPDTQYF. V and J are TRBV4-2 and TRBJ2-3; D perhaps matches TRBD2 (6 bases). V lost 0 bases, J lost 4 bases, and 23 bases lay in between. Germline lookup yields CDR1 LGHNA and CDR2 YNFKEQ. CDR3 length: 19 residues.